This TCR beta chain was identified in a study of metastatic and nonmetastatic thyroid tumors. Study overall: For malignant and benign thyroid patients, tumor or nodule tissue and blood were the sources whose repertoires were compared.

Germline lookup yields CDR1 SQVTM and CDR2 ANQGSEA. V was shortened by 3 bases and J by 7 bases, with 13 bases between the two germline ends. CDR3 size: 13 residues. Per the original methods: Variation in CDR3 across clinicopathological groups served as the basis for constructing a distant-metastasis classifier in papillary thyroid cancer. TCRdb re-analyzed the PCR reads through MiXCR. The authors' filters were not applied to this entry. This repertoire shows tens of thousands of clones, more than 3.5% found once; its top ten account for approximately 22%. Study observations and caveats: TCR beta diversity was reportedly significantly higher in malignant thyroid tumors than benign nodules, in blood and tumor.

Ten or more counts support this clone. Its antigen is unknown. Among the patients, none had received any treatment before thyroid surgery. Sequenced sample: blood. The V and J genes are TRBV29-1 and TRBJ1-5; a possible D gene is TRBD1 (5 bases). The clonotype originates from a female donor with papillary thyroid cancer or a benign thyroid nodule (not recorded which). Some clones in this sample may be carry-over from other donors' samples. The CDR3 coding sequence is TGCAGCGTTGAGGAGGGGTCCCAGCAGCCCCAGCATTTT. Translated: CSVEEGSQQPQHF.